This T cell receptor beta chain was sequenced in a study of cytomegalovirus exposure and HLA in healthy donors. In the PCR, 60 Vbeta and 13 Jbeta primers were used. Data came from immunoSEQ multiplex PCR; TCRdb stores just in-frame clones and leaves some out. The data hold some 200,000 clones, with over 65% observed a single time. Germline V gene data show CDR1 as SNHLY and CDR2 as FYNNEI. V was pared by 6 bases and J by 10 bases, with 8 bases of the junction left unmatched. The CDR3 consists of 13 residues. This receptor was obtained from a woman aged 30 to 39 in good health and CMV-seronegative. The sample was PBMCs. This rearrangement joins TRBV2 to TRBJ2-1, with 8 bases aligning to TRBD1. CDR3 sequence (DNA): TGTGCCAGCAGCTTCCAGGGGGCTGGGGAGCAGTTCTTC. It is translated as CASSFQGAGEQFF.